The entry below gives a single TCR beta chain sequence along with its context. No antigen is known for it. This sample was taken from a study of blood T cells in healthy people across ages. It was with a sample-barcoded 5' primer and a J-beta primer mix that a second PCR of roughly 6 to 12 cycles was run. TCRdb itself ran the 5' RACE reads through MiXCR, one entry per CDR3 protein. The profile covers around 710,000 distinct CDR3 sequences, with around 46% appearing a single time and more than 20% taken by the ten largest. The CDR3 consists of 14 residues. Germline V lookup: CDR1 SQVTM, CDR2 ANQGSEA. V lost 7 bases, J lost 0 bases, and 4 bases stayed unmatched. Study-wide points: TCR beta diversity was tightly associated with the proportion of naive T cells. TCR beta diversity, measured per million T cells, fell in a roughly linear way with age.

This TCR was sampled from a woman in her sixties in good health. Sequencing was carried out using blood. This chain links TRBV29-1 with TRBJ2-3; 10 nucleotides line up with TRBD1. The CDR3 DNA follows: TGCAGCGGGACAGGGGGTACTAGCACAGATACGCAGTATTTT. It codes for CSGTGGTSTDTQYF.